This T cell receptor (beta chain) is drawn from a study of radiation and T cells in renal cell carcinoma. Turning to the study itself: Nephrectomy followed 15 Gy stereotactic body radiation by 4 weeks.

Whole-study results and caveats: Top tumor clonotypes rose in blood 2 weeks post-radiation, then contracted.

Time point: baseline pretreatment blood. Treatment defined: 15 Gy SBRT to primary tumor, nephrectomy 4 weeks later. Data came from immunoSEQ multiplex PCR; TCRdb stores just in-frame clones and leaves some out. The sample has roughly 100,000 clones; approximately 86% are singletons. To note about this clone: Its target is unknown.

The sequencing used blood, collected from a patient whose treatment included radiotherapy and nephrectomy. This TCR was recovered from a man aged 45-65 years with renal cell carcinoma.

As DNA, the CDR3 is TGTGCCAGCAGCCCAGACTTCACTAGCGGGGTTTACAATGAGCAGTTCTTC. It encodes CASSPDFTSGVYNEQFF. The V call is TRBV7-9, the J call TRBJ2-1, with 10 bases aligning to TRBD2. Germline V gives CDR1 SEHNR, CDR2 FQNEAQ (reference sequence). V lost 5 bases and J lost 4; bases outside the gene matches: 11. The CDR3 is 17 amino acids. The complete variable domain, with remaining parts taken from reference TRBV7-9 and TRBJ2-1, reads DTGVSQNPRHKITKRGQNVTFRCDPISEHNRLYWYRQTLGQGPEFLTYFQNEAQLEKSRLLSDRFSAERPKGSFSTLEIQRTEQGDSAMYLCASSPDFTSGVYNEQFFGPGTRLTVL.